These 20 T cell receptor beta chains were all obtained from the same sample, sequenced in a study of T cells in tuberculosis. Libraries were prepared by immunoSEQ multiplex PCR; TCRdb keeps only in-frame clonotypes and omits some of them. The sample contains roughly 45,000 clones, roughly 94% of which appear only once. The specimen was PBMCs. The origin of the receptors is a donor aged 10-30 years with latent tuberculosis or without tuberculosis infection. Some clones in this sample may be carry-over from other donors' samples.

The rearrangement joins TRBV7-6 to TRBJ1-1; no clear D gene. CDR3 length: 13 amino acids. Germline values: CDR1 SGHVS, CDR2 FNYEAQ. The ends were cut back, 3 bases at V and 1 base at J, with 6 bases in the middle. The CDR3 protein is CASSLSGNTEAFF. As DNA, the CDR3 is TGTGCCAGCAGCTTGTCAGGGAACACTGAAGCTTTCTTT.

The gene calls are TRBV5-4 and TRBJ2-1; D is perhaps TRBD2 (6 bases). Germline V gene data show CDR1 as SGHNT and CDR2 as YYREEE (reference sequence). This CDR3 comprises 13 residues. V was clipped by 1 base and J by 5 bases, with 7 bases between them. This CDR3 is CASSLPSDNEQFF. The DNA of the CDR3 is TGTGCCAGCAGCTTGCCTAGCGACAATGAGCAGTTCTTC.

This chain joins TRBV7-8 and TRBJ1-2; TRBD1 agrees at 8 bases. The CDR3 is 13 residues long. V trimming: 3 bases; J trimming: 13 bases; junction bases outside the gene matches: 10. Germline V gives CDR1 SGHVS, CDR2 FQNEAQ. CDR3 DNA sequence: TGTGCCAGCAGCTTTGACAGGGGCTCGGAGAGCACCTTC. Residues: CASSFDRGSESTF.

J is TRBJ2-7 and V is TRBV7-8; D gene unclear. Trimming removed 1 base from V and 6 bases from J, with 10 bases in between. Germline V gene lookup returns CDR1 SGHVS and CDR2 FQNEAQ. CDR3 size: 13 residues. Here the CDR3 reads CASSLVVGGEQYF. DNA for the CDR3: TGTGCCAGCAGCTTAGTGGTAGGCGGCGAGCAGTACTTC.

The chain uses TRBV5-4 and TRBJ2-3, with 16 bases identical to TRBD2. Germline CDR1 is SGHNT and CDR2 is YYREEE (reference sequence). The trim removed 4 bases at V and 4 bases at J, leaving 3 bases unmatched. CDR3 size: 16 residues. CDR3 sequence (DNA): TGTGCCAGCAGCGAGGGACTAGCGGGAGGGGCAGATACGCAGTATTTT. Its translation: CASSEGLAGGADTQYF.

The CDR3 sequence is CASSLSGISSYNEQFF. The CDR3 bases are TGTGCCAGCAGCCTTAGCGGGATCAGCTCCTACAATGAGCAGTTCTTC. The chain uses TRBV11-2 and TRBJ2-1, with 8 bases that match TRBD2. V was clipped by 5 bases and J by 0 bases; unmatched bases: 6. The CDR3 loop spans 16 amino acids. Germline V gives CDR1 SGHAT, CDR2 FQNNGV.

J is TRBJ2-5 and V is TRBV10-1; D call uncertain. Germline V CDR1 and CDR2: WNHNN, SYGVQD (reference sequence). The CDR3 is 14 amino acids. Trimming stripped 0 bases from V and 7 bases from J, with 12 bases between. CDR3 coding DNA: TGCGCCAGCAGTGAGTCTTGGCCGCCGGGGACCCAGTACTTC. It translates to CASSESWPPGTQYF.

The chain combines TRBV7-6 with TRBJ2-7; 7 nucleotides line up with TRBD1. The germline CDR1 and CDR2 sequences are SGHVS and FNYEAQ. CDR3 length equals 16 residues. The ends lost 2 bases at V and 0 bases at J; junction bases unmatched: 7. Here the CDR3 DNA reads TGTGCCAGCAGCTTATATCTCGGACAGGCCTCCTACGAGCAGTACTTC. It codes for CASSLYLGQASYEQYF.

The V gene is TRBV28, the J gene TRBJ2-3; TRBD2 matches 13 bases. The CDR3 runs 18 residues. CDR1 and CDR2 from the germline V gene are MDHEN and SYDVKM. Trimming took 6 bases from V and 1 from J; bases not matched to a gene: 10. The CDR3: CASSSGTSGMIRTDTQYF. DNA for the CDR3: TGTGCCAGCAGCTCCGGGACTAGCGGGATGATTCGCACAGATACGCAGTATTTT.

The chain joins TRBV10-3 to TRBJ2-6; 7 bases agree with TRBD1. This CDR3 contains 14 residues. Germline V CDR1 and CDR2: ENHRY, SYGVKD. V shed 9 bases, J shed 0 bases, and the junction held 2 bases outside the gene matches. The DNA for the CDR3 is TGTGCCATAACAGGGGTCTCTGGGGCCAACGTCCTGACTTTC. Amino acid sequence: CAITGVSGANVLTF.

The chain has TRBV29-1 and TRBJ2-1, with D perhaps TRBD2 (6 bases). The CDR3 is 15 amino acids. The V end was cut by 3 bases, the J end by 2 bases, with 14 bases between. Germline CDR1 and CDR2: SQVTM and ANQGSEA. CDR3 protein: CSVDGIAATYNEQFF. CDR3 nucleotide sequence: TGCAGCGTTGATGGAATAGCGGCGACCTACAATGAGCAGTTCTTC.

The chain recombines TRBV4-2 with TRBJ1-2; 7 bases agree with TRBD1. CDR1 LGHNA and CDR2 YNFKEQ come from the germline V gene. CDR3 length: 15 amino acids. V lost 5 bases and J lost 1; bases outside the gene matches: 7. The CDR3 spells CASSYGQDLNYGYTF. CDR3 DNA sequence: TGTGCCAGCAGCTATGGACAGGACCTTAACTATGGCTACACCTTC.

The V call is TRBV9, the J call TRBJ2-7; no firm D call. Trimming pared 0 bases from V and 3 bases from J, leaving 13 bases between. Germline V gene data show CDR1 as SGDLS and CDR2 as YYNGEE. The CDR3 consists of 15 residues. The CDR3 region is CASSVGNGRYYEQYF. In nucleotides, the CDR3 is TGTGCCAGCAGCGTAGGAAACGGCAGGTACTACGAGCAGTACTTC.

CDR3 loop: CASSGNPGTALNQPQHF. The CDR3, as DNA: TGTGCCAGTAGTGGTAACCCCGGGACAGCTTTGAATCAGCCCCAGCATTTT. The chain is built from TRBV19 and TRBJ1-5, with 7 nucleotides matching TRBD1. V lost 5 bases and J lost 4; bases outside the gene matches: 14. The CDR3 runs 17 residues. CDR1 LNHDA and CDR2 SQIVND come from the germline V gene (reference sequence).

V is TRBV7-2 and J is TRBJ2-7; 7 bases agree with TRBD2. Trimming took 10 bases from V and 2 from J; bases not matched to a gene: 14. Germline CDR1 and CDR2: SGHTA and FQGNSA. The length of the CDR3 is 15 residues. CDR3 nucleotides: TGTGCCATTACCCCACTTAGCGGGTTCCCCTACGAGCAGTACTTC. Its protein is CAITPLSGFPYEQYF.

The genes are TRBV14 and TRBJ1-1, with D hard to call. Trimming cost V 0 bases and J 10 bases, with 15 bases left between them. The CDR3 is 14 amino acids. The germline CDR1 and CDR2 sequences are SGHDN and FVKESK. The CDR3 spells CASSQDLNGFSAFF. The CDR3 coding sequence is TGTGCCAGCAGCCAAGATTTGAACGGGTTCTCAGCTTTCTTT. Combining the CDR3 with reference TRBV14 and TRBJ1-1 gives the whole variable domain EAGVTQFPSHSVIEKGQTVTLRCDPISGHDNLYWYRRVMGKEIKFLLHFVKESKQDESGMPNNRFLAERTGGTYSTLKVQPAELEDSGVYFCASSQDLNGFSAFFGQGTRLTVV.

V and J are TRBV13 and TRBJ2-7, with 7 nucleotides matching TRBD2. The germline CDR1 and CDR2 sequences are PRHDT and FYEKMQ (reference sequence). The CDR3 consists of 12 residues. J was trimmed by 7 bases and V by 7 bases; bases with no gene match: 7. In DNA form, the CDR3 reads TGTGCCAGCAATGGGCAGGGAGGGGAGCAGTACTTC. It yields the protein CASNGQGGEQYF. Complete variable domain (other parts from reference TRBV13 and TRBJ2-7): AAGVIQSPRHLIKEKRETATLKCYPIPRHDTVYWYQQGPGQDPQFLISFYEKMQSDKGSIPDRFSAQQFSDYHSELNMSSLELGDSALYFCASNGQGGEQYFGPGTRLTVT.

This sequence joins TRBV5-1 and TRBJ1-4; D is perhaps TRBD1 (5 bases). The V gene lost 2 bases and the J gene lost 0 bases, with 11 bases spanning the gap. CDR3 length: 16 residues. Germline assignment: CDR1 SGHRS and CDR2 YFSETQ. Written as DNA, the CDR3 is TGCGCCAGCAGCTTCCTGACAGCCACAACTAATGAAAAACTGTTTTTT. It is translated as CASSFLTATTNEKLFF. The whole variable domain, remainder taken from reference TRBV5-1 and TRBJ1-4, is KAGVTQTPRYLIKTRGQQVTLSCSPISGHRSVSWYQQTPGQGLQFLFEYFSETQRNKGNFPGRFSGRQFSNSRSEMNVSTLELGDSALYLCASSFLTATTNEKLFFGSGTQLSVL.

The chain has TRBV4-3 and TRBJ1-2; 11 positions agree with TRBD1. CDR1 LGHNA and CDR2 YSLEER come from the germline V gene. The CDR3 is 15 residues long. V shed 0 bases, J shed 7 bases, and the junction held 4 bases outside the gene matches. As DNA, the CDR3 is TGCGCCAGCAGCCAAGAGGACAGGGGGCTGGGTGGCTACACCTTC. Translation: CASSQEDRGLGGYTF.

The chain joins TRBV4-1 to TRBJ2-1, with D unclear. Trimming cost V 1 base and J 4 bases, with 5 bases left between them. Germline V gene sequence: CDR1 MGHRA, CDR2 YSYEKL. The CDR3 length is 13 residues. CDR3 region: CASSQVAYNEQFF. In DNA, the CDR3 is TGCGCCAGCAGCCAAGTGGCTTACAATGAGCAGTTCTTC.